This is a list of T cell receptor beta chains from one sample in a study of cytomegalovirus exposure and HLA in healthy donors. Method: immunoSEQ multiplex PCR; TCRdb's copy keeps in-frame clones and lacks some. The sample lists 280,000 or so clones, roughly 90% seen once, with roughly 2.3% in the top ten. The source material was PBMCs. The receptors were sampled from a woman younger than 30 in good health and CMV-seronegative. Both conserved end residues are part of each CDR3. Each record gives: D gene, clone size, V gene, J gene, CDR3 DNA, CDR3 protein. A D gene is named only where the DNA matches it firmly. Only part of the rows carry a size: once, few, many, or a class if the clone is expanded.

d_gene: TRBD2
abundance: .
v_gene: TRBV5-4
j_gene: TRBJ2-3
CDR3nt: TGTGCCAGCAGCTTGGTGGCGGGGGGGCCGGCAGATACGCAGTATTTT
CDR3aa: CASSLVAGGPADTQYF

d_gene: TRBD2
abundance: .
v_gene: TRBV6-5
j_gene: TRBJ2-7
CDR3nt: TGTGCCAGCAGTAGCGGGACTACCCTCGGGCAGTACTTC
CDR3aa: CASSSGTTLGQYF

d_gene: .
abundance: .
v_gene: TRBV16
j_gene: TRBJ2-7
CDR3nt: TGTGCCAGCAGCCAACAGGGGATCGAGCAGTACTTC
CDR3aa: CASSQQGIEQYF

d_gene: .
abundance: .
v_gene: TRBV10-3
j_gene: TRBJ2-7
CDR3nt: TGTGCCATCAGGTCATCGGCAGGGAAGTTTGAGCAGTACTTC
CDR3aa: CAIRSSAGKFEQYF

d_gene: .
abundance: .
v_gene: TRBV2
j_gene: TRBJ2-1
CDR3nt: TGTGCCAGCAGTGGGTCCAGGGGTTACAATGAGCAGTTCTTC
CDR3aa: CASSGSRGYNEQFF

d_gene: TRBD1
abundance: few
v_gene: TRBV19
j_gene: TRBJ2-7
CDR3nt: TGTGCCAGTAGAACCAGGGGGAGCGAGCAGTACTTC
CDR3aa: CASRTRGSEQYF

d_gene: TRBD2
abundance: .
v_gene: TRBV29-1
j_gene: TRBJ2-7
CDR3nt: TGCAGCGCTGGAGCGGGGTCGGCCAATTCCTACGAGCAGTACTTC
CDR3aa: CSAGAGSANSYEQYF

d_gene: TRBD1
abundance: .
v_gene: TRBV9
j_gene: TRBJ1-5
CDR3nt: TGTGCCAGCAGCGCCGGTGGACAGGGGATCAATCAGCCCCAGCATTTT
CDR3aa: CASSAGGQGINQPQHF

d_gene: .
abundance: .
v_gene: TRBV19
j_gene: TRBJ1-4
CDR3nt: TGTGCCAGTAGTACGAACTTGGAGCATGAAAAACTGTTTTTT
CDR3aa: CASSTNLEHEKLFF

d_gene: .
abundance: .
v_gene: TRBV5-4
j_gene: TRBJ2-2
CDR3nt: TGTGCCAGCAGCTTGGTAGGGGCCGGCGGGGAGCTGTTTTTT
CDR3aa: CASSLVGAGGELFF

d_gene: .
abundance: .
v_gene: TRBV29-1
j_gene: TRBJ2-1
CDR3nt: TGCAGCGTTGTTCAGGGGACCAATGAGCAGTTCTTC
CDR3aa: CSVVQGTNEQFF

d_gene: .
abundance: .
v_gene: TRBV10-3
j_gene: TRBJ1-1
CDR3nt: TGTGCCATCGGTGAGTCCAGCACTGAAGCTTTCTTT
CDR3aa: CAIGESSTEAFF

d_gene: TRBD2
abundance: .
v_gene: TRBV5-1
j_gene: TRBJ2-2
CDR3nt: TGCGCCAGCAGCTTGGGACTAGCGGGCTCCACCGGGGAGCTGTTTTTT
CDR3aa: CASSLGLAGSTGELFF

d_gene: TRBD1
abundance: .
v_gene: TRBV10-3
j_gene: TRBJ1-2
CDR3nt: TGTGCCGTGCCGGGACAGGGGGTTTATGGCTACACCTTC
CDR3aa: CAVPGQGVYGYTF

d_gene: TRBD1
abundance: once
v_gene: TRBV27
j_gene: TRBJ1-4
CDR3nt: TGTGCCAGCAGTTTATCTATCCGGGACAGGGAGAAAAAACTGTTTTTT
CDR3aa: CASSLSIRDREKKLFF

d_gene: TRBD2
abundance: .
v_gene: TRBV5-4
j_gene: TRBJ2-2
CDR3nt: TGTGCCAGCAGCTTGGGGGGCCTAGCGGCGAACACCGGGGAGCTGTTTTTT
CDR3aa: CASSLGGLAANTGELFF

d_gene: .
abundance: .
v_gene: TRBV27
j_gene: TRBJ1-5
CDR3nt: TGTGCCAGCAGTTTAGAGGGCCGAACTAGCAATCAGCCCCAGCATTTT
CDR3aa: CASSLEGRTSNQPQHF

d_gene: TRBD2
abundance: .
v_gene: TRBV6-5
j_gene: TRBJ2-1
CDR3nt: TGTGCCAGCACGACACTAGCGGCAACCTACAATGAGCAGTTCTTC
CDR3aa: CASTTLAATYNEQFF

d_gene: .
abundance: once
v_gene: TRBV9
j_gene: TRBJ2-7
CDR3nt: TGTGCCAGCAGCGTAGCGGGGTCCCACTCCTACGAGCAGTACTTC
CDR3aa: CASSVAGSHSYEQYF

d_gene: TRBD2
abundance: .
v_gene: TRBV4-1
j_gene: TRBJ2-7
CDR3nt: TGCGCCAGCAGCCAAGATGGGACTAGCGGGGCCTCAGAATTCTACGAGCAGTACTTC
CDR3aa: CASSQDGTSGASEFYEQYF

d_gene: TRBD2
abundance: .
v_gene: TRBV6-4
j_gene: TRBJ2-3
CDR3nt: TGTGCCAGCAGTGAGGGCGGGGGGGCCGCAGATACGCAGTATTTT
CDR3aa: CASSEGGGAADTQYF

d_gene: .
abundance: .
v_gene: TRBV15
j_gene: TRBJ2-7
CDR3nt: TGTGCCACCAGCCCGGGGAGGGGGAATTCCTACGAGCAGTACTTC
CDR3aa: CATSPGRGNSYEQYF

d_gene: .
abundance: .
v_gene: TRBV7-3
j_gene: TRBJ2-5
CDR3nt: TGTGCCAGCAGCATAGGGGGGGGCCAAGAGACCCAGTACTTC
CDR3aa: CASSIGGGQETQYF

d_gene: .
abundance: .
v_gene: TRBV6-5
j_gene: TRBJ2-5
CDR3nt: TGTGCCAGCGGCAGGGGACCTCAAGAGACCCAGTACTTC
CDR3aa: CASGRGPQETQYF

d_gene: .
abundance: .
v_gene: TRBV27
j_gene: TRBJ1-2
CDR3nt: TGTGCCAGCAGGGAGGGTATAAGTGGCTACACCTTC
CDR3aa: CASREGISGYTF

d_gene: TRBD1
abundance: .
v_gene: TRBV6-6
j_gene: TRBJ2-7
CDR3nt: TGTGCCAGCAGATCCGGGACAGGGGGTTCCTACGAGCAGTACTTC
CDR3aa: CASRSGTGGSYEQYF

d_gene: .
abundance: .
v_gene: TRBV28
j_gene: TRBJ1-2
CDR3nt: TGTGCCAGCAACGTTCTCATGGGGCACTATGGCTACACCTTC
CDR3aa: CASNVLMGHYGYTF

d_gene: TRBD1
abundance: .
v_gene: TRBV2
j_gene: TRBJ1-4
CDR3nt: TGTGCCAGCACCGCTTCCGGGACAGACAATGAAAAACTGTTTTTT
CDR3aa: CASTASGTDNEKLFF

d_gene: TRBD1
abundance: once
v_gene: TRBV5-1
j_gene: TRBJ1-6
CDR3nt: TGCGCCAGCAGCCACACCACCACAGGGGCCCCTAATTCACCCCTCCACTTT
CDR3aa: CASSHTTTGAPNSPLHF

d_gene: TRBD1
abundance: .
v_gene: TRBV7-9
j_gene: TRBJ1-2
CDR3nt: TGTGCCAGCAGCTCCAGAGTGACAGGGGTCTATGGCTACACCTTC
CDR3aa: CASSSRVTGVYGYTF

d_gene: .
abundance: .
v_gene: TRBV28
j_gene: TRBJ2-4
CDR3nt: TGTGCCAGCAGCCCCTCGACGCTAGAGAAAAACATTCAGTACTTC
CDR3aa: CASSPSTLEKNIQYF

d_gene: TRBD1
abundance: .
v_gene: TRBV19
j_gene: TRBJ2-3
CDR3nt: TGTGCCAGTAGTTCCCGGGACAGAGTAGTCACAGATACGCAGTATTTT
CDR3aa: CASSSRDRVVTDTQYF

d_gene: .
abundance: .
v_gene: TRBV6-6
j_gene: TRBJ2-2
CDR3nt: TGTGCCAGCAGCCCAGGGTCCGGGGAGCTGTTTTTT
CDR3aa: CASSPGSGELFF

d_gene: .
abundance: .
v_gene: TRBV11-2
j_gene: TRBJ1-3
CDR3nt: TGTGCCAGCAGCTTAGACAGGGTTTTCGGAAACACCATATATTTT
CDR3aa: CASSLDRVFGNTIYF

d_gene: TRBD2
abundance: once
v_gene: TRBV10-3
j_gene: TRBJ2-2
CDR3nt: TGTGCCATCAGTGAGTCGCTACCGACTAGCGGGGGGGCCACCGGGGAGCTGTTTTTT
CDR3aa: CAISESLPTSGGATGELFF

d_gene: TRBD2
abundance: .
v_gene: TRBV19
j_gene: TRBJ2-2
CDR3nt: TGTGCCAGCCGGGGGGGGCCCACGATTGGGGAGCTGTTTTTT
CDR3aa: CASRGGPTIGELFF

d_gene: TRBD1
abundance: .
v_gene: TRBV7-2
j_gene: TRBJ1-2
CDR3nt: TGTGCCAGCAGCTTCCGGACAGGGGGCCGGTATGGCTACACCTTC
CDR3aa: CASSFRTGGRYGYTF

d_gene: .
abundance: .
v_gene: TRBV5-5
j_gene: TRBJ1-6
CDR3nt: TGTGCCAGCAGGCAAACCGAGGTTTCTCTAAGCGATAATTCACCCCTCCACTTT
CDR3aa: CASRQTEVSLSDNSPLHF

d_gene: TRBD1
abundance: .
v_gene: TRBV11-3
j_gene: TRBJ2-1
CDR3nt: TGTGCCAGCAGCTCTACAGGGGACGAGCAGTTCTTC
CDR3aa: CASSSTGDEQFF

d_gene: TRBD1
abundance: .
v_gene: TRBV6-1
j_gene: TRBJ2-7
CDR3nt: TGTGCCAGCAGATCGGGGACAGTATCCTACGAGCAGTACTTC
CDR3aa: CASRSGTVSYEQYF

d_gene: .
abundance: .
v_gene: TRBV21-1
j_gene: TRBJ1-2
CDR3nt: TGTGCCAGCAGCTCGGATAGGGCAGGGGCAGAGGCCTATGGCTACACCTTC
CDR3aa: CASSSDRAGAEAYGYTF

d_gene: .
abundance: .
v_gene: TRBV4-1
j_gene: TRBJ1-2
CDR3nt: TGCGCCAGCAGCCCCCTTGGGGGGTTACGGGGCTACACCTTC
CDR3aa: CASSPLGGLRGYTF